This T cell receptor (beta chain) was captured by sequencing in a study of control samples from healthy donors and cancer patients. Germline CDR1 and CDR2: SGHRS and YFSETQ. The CDR3 runs 12 residues. Trimming shortened V by 4 bases and J by 7 bases, and 9 bases separated the two germline ends. Clones were read by immunoSEQ multiplex PCR, and TCRdb kept only the in-frame ones, dropping some. The sample carries 110,000 or so clones, around 89% recorded once. The chain uses TRBV5-1 and TRBJ2-1, with D unresolved. The sequencing input was blood. This TCR was recovered from a man in his fifties or sixties in good health. The CDR3 sequence: CASSAFGNEQFF. CDR3 sequence (DNA): TGCGCCAGCAGCGCCTTTGGGAATGAGCAGTTCTTC. Drawing the rest from reference TRBV5-1 and TRBJ2-1, the complete variable domain is KAGVTQTPRYLIKTRGQQVTLSCSPISGHRSVSWYQQTPGQGLQFLFEYFSETQRNKGNFPGRFSGRQFSNSRSEMNVSTLELGDSALYLCASSAFGNEQFFGPGTRLTVL.